These 21 T cell receptor beta chains share one sample of origin, sequenced in a study of control samples from healthy donors and cancer patients. Clones were sequenced by immunoSEQ multiplex PCR, and TCRdb holds only the in-frame ones, with some missing. Among roughly 130,000 clones listed, 90% were seen once. The sequencing sample was made of blood. Receptors originate from a man aged 18 to 29 in good health.

The CDR3 region is CATSRAGQGAYGYTF. CDR3 nucleotide sequence: TGTGCCACCAGCAGGGCTGGCCAGGGGGCCTATGGCTACACCTTC. This chain links TRBV15 with TRBJ1-2, with 8 nucleotides matching TRBD1. Germline trimming cut 3 bases from V and 4 bases from J; bases unmatched to any gene: 7. Germline loops: CDR1 LNHNV, CDR2 YYDKDF (reference sequence). This CDR3 region has 15 residues.

The chain joins TRBV11-3 to TRBJ2-3, with D perhaps matching TRBD2 (6 bases). Deletions cut 5 bases from V and 2 bases from J, with 17 bases between. CDR3 length equals 16 residues. Germline assignment: CDR1 SGHNT and CDR2 YENEEA. The CDR3 spells CASSPAGGIVTDTQYF. CDR3 coding DNA: TGTGCCAGCAGCCCGGCTGGAGGGATCGTCACAGATACGCAGTATTTT.

This chain's CDR3 is CASSSDRDNQPQHF. The DNA for the CDR3 is TGTGCCAGCAGCTCGGACAGGGACAATCAGCCCCAGCATTTT. This chain uses TRBV13 with TRBJ1-5, with TRBD1 matching 8 bases. V shed 4 bases and J 3 bases; nucleotides not matched to a gene: 2. The CDR3 contains 14 residues. The germline gives CDR1 PRHDT, CDR2 FYEKMQ (reference sequence).

The CDR3 DNA reads TGTGCCAGCATCGAGGGCTCAGGGTTTGGCGGGGAGCTGTTTTTT. Protein product: CASIEGSGFGGELFF. The rearrangement links TRBV2 to TRBJ2-2; perhaps D is TRBD1 or TRBD2 (5 bases each). Trimming cost V 7 bases and J 7 bases, with 19 bases left between them. CDR1 and CDR2 from the germline V gene are SNHLY and FYNNEI. This CDR3 contains 15 residues. The full variable domain, rest sourced from reference TRBV2 and TRBJ2-2, is EPEVTQTPSHQVTQMGQEVILRCVPISNHLYFYWYRQILGQKVEFLVSFYNNEISEKSEIFDDQFSVERPDGSNFTLKIRSTKLEDSAMYFCASIEGSGFGGELFFGEGSRLTVL.

The chain employs TRBV6-5 and TRBJ1-4; D gene uncertain. V gave up 2 bases and J gave up 7 bases, with 17 bases separating them. This CDR3 is 16 amino acids long. Germline V lookup: CDR1 MNHEY, CDR2 SVGAGI. CDR3 residues: CASSYMIGPTSEKLFF. The CDR3, as DNA: TGTGCCAGCAGTTACATGATCGGGCCAACGAGTGAAAAACTGTTTTTT.

The V call is TRBV7-9, the J call TRBJ2-4, with 10 bases that match TRBD2. This CDR3 region has 15 residues. The J segment lost 9 bases and the V segment lost 6 bases, leaving 11 bases of the junction unmatched. Germline V CDR1 and CDR2: SEHNR, FQNEAQ (reference sequence). The CDR3 loop reads CASRPGTSAPGIQYF. The CDR3 bases are TGTGCCAGCAGACCCGGGACTAGCGCGCCCGGCATTCAGTACTTC.

This chain links TRBV7-9 with TRBJ2-2; 13 bases match TRBD2. V dropped 5 bases and J dropped 4; count of bases not matched to a gene: 4. The germline V gene encodes CDR1 SEHNR and CDR2 FQNEAQ (reference sequence). CDR3 length equals 16 residues. DNA for the CDR3: TGTGCCAGCAGCCACCGGACTAGCGGGGGCACCGGGGAGCTGTTTTTT. Its translation: CASSHRTSGGTGELFF.

The chain joins TRBV6-5 to TRBJ2-7; D uncertain. The CDR3 has 10 amino acids. Germline V gene sequence: CDR1 MNHEY, CDR2 SVGAGI. V shed 6 bases and J shed 6 bases, with 6 bases lying between them. The CDR3 nucleotides are TGTGCCAGCAGCGACCTCGAGCAGTACGTC. Amino acid sequence: CASSDLEQYV.

V gene TRBV9 combines with J gene TRBJ1-6; a weak D match, TRBD1 (5 bases). This CDR3 has 13 residues. Germline-derived CDR1 and CDR2 are SGDLS and YYNGEE. V dropped 4 bases and J dropped 7 bases, with 9 bases sitting between them. The CDR3 protein is CASSLGENSPLHF. CDR3 nucleotides: TGTGCCAGCAGCTTAGGGGAAAATTCACCCCTCCACTTT.

CDR3 amino acids: CASTLESLGSNQPQHF. The DNA of the CDR3 is TGTGCCAGTACCCTCGAATCACTGGGGAGCAATCAGCCCCAGCATTTT. The chain has TRBV19 and TRBJ1-5, with D unclear. This CDR3 has 16 amino acids. The germline gives CDR1 LNHDA, CDR2 SQIVND (reference sequence). Trimming left V 7 bases short and J 1 base short, with 17 bases between.

J is TRBJ2-7 and V is TRBV3-1 (or the pseudogene TRBV3-2); no definite D call. V was shortened by 4 bases and J by 3 bases, with 7 bases between the two germline ends. CDR1 is LGHDT, CDR2 YNNKEL, per germline (reference sequence). The CDR3 runs to 12 residues. The CDR3 loop is CASSPAGYEQYF. CDR3 sequence (DNA): TGTGCCAGCAGCCCCGCCGGCTACGAGCAGTACTTC.

The chain links TRBV5-1 to TRBJ1-1, with D possibly being TRBD1 (6 bases). Per the germline V gene, CDR1 is SGHRS and CDR2 is YFSETQ. Trimming cost V 4 bases and J 0 bases, with 16 bases left between them. There are 16 residues in the CDR3. The CDR3 here is CASSPTQGRLNTEAFF. CDR3 DNA sequence: TGCGCCAGCAGCCCCACCCAGGGGAGGCTGAACACTGAAGCTTTCTTT. Looking up the rest from reference TRBV5-1 and TRBJ1-1 gives the full variable domain: KAGVTQTPRYLIKTRGQQVTLSCSPISGHRSVSWYQQTPGQGLQFLFEYFSETQRNKGNFPGRFSGRQFSNSRSEMNVSTLELGDSALYLCASSPTQGRLNTEAFFGQGTRLTVV.

As concerns this clone: The junction departs from the called germline gene at one end, perhaps through a read error. For the CDR3, the DNA is TGTGCCAGCAGCGAAGAACCCACTGTCAAGCCCCAGCATTTT. Its protein product is CASSEEPTVKPQHF. The chain combines TRBV2 with TRBJ1-5; D gene uncertain. The CDR3 is 14 residues long. Germline values: CDR1 SNHLY, CDR2 FYNNEI.

The gene calls are TRBV12-5 and TRBJ1-4; D is ambiguous. The V end was cut by 5 bases, the J end by 3 bases, with 13 bases between. This CDR3 is 15 amino acids long. Germline V gene lookup returns CDR1 LGHNT and CDR2 FRNRAP. The CDR3 loop is CASGPGSKANEKLFF. The CDR3 DNA reads TGTGCTAGTGGTCCGGGGAGCAAGGCTAATGAAAAACTGTTTTTT.

This clone appeared a single time. The chain is built from TRBV12-3 or TRBV12-4 and TRBJ1-5; 8 bases agree with TRBD1. The CDR3 covers 11 residues. V lost 5 bases and J lost 16; bases outside the gene matches: 7. Here the CDR3 reads CASSLGTGHHF. CDR3 bases: TGTGCCAGCAGTCTAGGGACAGGCCATCATTTT.

This clone was found a few times. The chain joins TRBV5-4 to TRBJ2-7; TRBD2 aligns across 11 bases. CDR3 length: 14 amino acids. Looked up from germline, CDR1 is SGHNT and CDR2 is YYREEE (reference sequence). The V segment lost 4 bases and the J segment 2 bases; nucleotides outside the gene matches: 2. The DNA of the CDR3 is TGTGCCAGCAGCCTAGCGGGGGGTCCCTACGAGCAGTACTTC. It encodes CASSLAGGPYEQYF.

The chain links TRBV6-5 to TRBJ1-5, with D perhaps TRBD1 (6 bases). This CDR3 has 14 amino acids. V was clipped by 10 bases and J by 3 bases, with 16 bases between them. Germline CDR1 MNHEY, CDR2 SVGAGI. For the CDR3, the DNA is TGTGCCACCGAAACAGGGTACTCCAATCAGCCCCAGCATTTT. Its translation is CATETGYSNQPQHF.

The rearrangement uses TRBV18 and TRBJ2-7; no reliable D call. This CDR3 is built from 13 residues. The V end lost 3 bases, the J end lost 7 bases, and 13 bases lay between the germline ends. CDR1 and CDR2 (germline): KGHSH, LQKENI. The DNA of the CDR3 is TGTGCCAGCTCACCGGGATCGCTTGGGGAGCAGTACTTC. This sequence encodes CASSPGSLGEQYF.

This clone was seen a few times. The genes are TRBV11-1 and TRBJ2-1; the D gene is possibly TRBD2 (6 bases). CDR1 is SGHAT, CDR2 FQDESV, per germline (reference sequence). This CDR3 is 15 amino acids long. The V end was cut by 1 base, the J end by 9 bases, with 16 bases between. This CDR3 reads CASSLGGVKGGEQFF. CDR3 DNA sequence: TGTGCCAGCAGCTTAGGTGGGGTCAAGGGAGGTGAGCAGTTCTTC.

V usage is TRBV2 and J usage is TRBJ2-7; D ambiguous. V lost 1 base and J lost 4, with 2 bases in between. From germline, CDR1 is SNHLY and CDR2 FYNNEI. CDR3 length: 11 amino acids. The CDR3: CASSEEYEQYV. The CDR3 coding sequence is TGTGCCAGCAGTGAAGAGTACGAGCAGTACGTC.

This clone was picked up a small number of times. This chain joins TRBV6-4 and TRBJ2-3, with TRBD1 matching over 8 bases. Germline loops: CDR1 MRHNA, CDR2 SNTAGT. V trimming: 2 bases; J trimming: 2 bases; junction bases outside the gene matches: 3. The CDR3 totals 15 residues. CDR3 sequence reads: CASSDGQGLTDTQYF. DNA of the CDR3: TGTGCCAGCAGTGACGGACAGGGTCTCACAGATACGCAGTATTTT.